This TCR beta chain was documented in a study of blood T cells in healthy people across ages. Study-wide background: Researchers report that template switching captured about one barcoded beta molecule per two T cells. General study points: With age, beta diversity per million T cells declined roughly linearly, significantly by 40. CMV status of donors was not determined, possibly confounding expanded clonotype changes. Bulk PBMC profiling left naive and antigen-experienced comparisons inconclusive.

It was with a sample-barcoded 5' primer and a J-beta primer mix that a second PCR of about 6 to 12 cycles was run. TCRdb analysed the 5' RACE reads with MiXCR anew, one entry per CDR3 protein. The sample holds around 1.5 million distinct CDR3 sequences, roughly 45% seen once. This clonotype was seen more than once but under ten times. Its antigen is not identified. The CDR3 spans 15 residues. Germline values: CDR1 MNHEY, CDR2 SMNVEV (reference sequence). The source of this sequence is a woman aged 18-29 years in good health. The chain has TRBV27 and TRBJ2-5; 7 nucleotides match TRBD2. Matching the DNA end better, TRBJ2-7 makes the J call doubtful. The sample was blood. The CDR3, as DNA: TGTGCCAGCAGTCCCCGGGGGGATGGGGCCTACGAGCAGTACTTC. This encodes CASSPRGDGAYEQYF.